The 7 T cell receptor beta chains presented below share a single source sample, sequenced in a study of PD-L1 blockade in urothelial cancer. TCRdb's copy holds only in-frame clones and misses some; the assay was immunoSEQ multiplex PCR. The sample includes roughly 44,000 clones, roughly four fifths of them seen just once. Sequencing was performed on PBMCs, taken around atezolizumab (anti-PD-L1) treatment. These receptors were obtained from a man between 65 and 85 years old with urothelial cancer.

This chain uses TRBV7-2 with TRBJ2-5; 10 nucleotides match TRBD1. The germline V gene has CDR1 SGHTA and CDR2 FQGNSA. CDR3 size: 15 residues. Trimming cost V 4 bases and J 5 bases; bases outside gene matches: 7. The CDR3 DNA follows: TGTGCCAGCAGCTCGACAGGGGGCTTAGTGGAGACCCAGTACTTC. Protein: CASSSTGGLVETQYF.

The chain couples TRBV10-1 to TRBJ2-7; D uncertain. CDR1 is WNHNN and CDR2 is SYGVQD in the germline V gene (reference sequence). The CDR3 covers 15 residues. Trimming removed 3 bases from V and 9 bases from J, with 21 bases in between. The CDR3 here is CASSERLKLLRGQYF. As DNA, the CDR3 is TGCGCCAGCAGTGAACGTCTGAAGCTCCTACGAGGGCAGTACTTC.

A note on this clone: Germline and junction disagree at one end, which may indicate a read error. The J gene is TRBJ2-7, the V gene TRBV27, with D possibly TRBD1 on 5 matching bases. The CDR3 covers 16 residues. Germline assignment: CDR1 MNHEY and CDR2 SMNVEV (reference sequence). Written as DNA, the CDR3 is TGTGCCAGCAGCTTATCCACCTTCGGGCTCTCAGGGGAGCAGTACTTC. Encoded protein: CASSLSTFGLSGEQYF.

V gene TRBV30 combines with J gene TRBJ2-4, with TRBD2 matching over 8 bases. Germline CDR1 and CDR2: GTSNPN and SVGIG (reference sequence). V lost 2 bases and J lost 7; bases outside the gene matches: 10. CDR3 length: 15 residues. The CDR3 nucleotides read TGTGCCTGGAGTCGGGGCACGGGGGGGAGGAACATTCAGTACTTC. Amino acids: CAWSRGTGGRNIQYF.

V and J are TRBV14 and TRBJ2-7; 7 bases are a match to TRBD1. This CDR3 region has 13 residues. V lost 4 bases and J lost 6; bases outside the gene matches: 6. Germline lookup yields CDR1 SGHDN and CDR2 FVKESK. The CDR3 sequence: CASSLKWDSEQYF. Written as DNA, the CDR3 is TGTGCCAGCAGCCTCAAGTGGGACAGCGAGCAGTACTTC. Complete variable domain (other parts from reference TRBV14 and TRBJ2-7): EAGVTQFPSHSVIEKGQTVTLRCDPISGHDNLYWYRRVMGKEIKFLLHFVKESKQDESGMPNNRFLAERTGGTYSTLKVQPAELEDSGVYFCASSLKWDSEQYFGPGTRLTVT.

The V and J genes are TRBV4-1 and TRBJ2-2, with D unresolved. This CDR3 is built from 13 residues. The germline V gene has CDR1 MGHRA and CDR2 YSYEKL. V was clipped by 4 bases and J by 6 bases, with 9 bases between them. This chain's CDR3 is CASSRRGSGELFF. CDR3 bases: TGCGCCAGCAGCCGCAGAGGTTCCGGGGAGCTGTTTTTT.

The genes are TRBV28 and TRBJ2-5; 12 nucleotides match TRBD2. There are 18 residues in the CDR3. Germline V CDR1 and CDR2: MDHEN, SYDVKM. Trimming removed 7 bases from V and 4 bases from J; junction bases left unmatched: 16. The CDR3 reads CASNLPGSSGRVGETQYF. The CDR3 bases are TGTGCCAGCAACCTCCCCGGCTCTAGCGGGAGGGTAGGAGAGACCCAGTACTTC.